Presented here are 11 T cell receptor beta chains from one specimen sequenced in a study of blood T cell repertoires in COVID-19. Only in-frame clones appear in the TCRdb table, and some are missing; sequencing was by immunoSEQ multiplex PCR. This table has over 250,000 clones, approximately 85% appearing once. Sample: peripheral blood. The receptors derive from a woman aged 65 to 85 with acute or convalescent COVID-19.

The CDR3 DNA is TGTGCCAGCAGCCCTACGGCAGGACTCAGGACCGGGGAGCTGTTTTTT. Translating it yields CASSPTAGLRTGELFF. The V call is TRBV14, the J call TRBJ2-2; D might be TRBD2 (5 bases). The germline V and J ends were trimmed by 4 bases and 5 bases, with 17 bases remaining between them. CDR3 length: 16 residues. Per the germline V gene, CDR1 is SGHDN and CDR2 is FVKESK.

The chain couples TRBV27 to TRBJ1-4, with 9 bases that match TRBD1. With 3 bases clipped from V and 7 bases from J, the junction kept 0 bases outside the gene matches. The CDR3 sequence is 13 residues long. Germline values: CDR1 MNHEY, CDR2 SMNVEV (reference sequence). CDR3 in amino acids: CASSLDRGEKLFF. CDR3 sequence (DNA): TGTGCCAGCAGTTTGGACAGGGGTGAAAAACTGTTTTTT.

This clone was detected a few times. The chain links TRBV11-3 to TRBJ2-2; D unresolved. V was clipped by 3 bases and J by 6 bases, with 5 bases between them. This CDR3 region has 12 residues. CDR1 and CDR2 from the germline V gene are SGHNT and YENEEA. The CDR3 DNA follows: TGTGCCAGCAGCTTCCCCGCCGGGGAGCTGTTTTTT. Its protein is CASSFPAGELFF.

This chain joins TRBV10-2 and TRBJ1-5, with D perhaps matching TRBD1 (6 bases). V lost 9 bases to trimming and J lost 5 bases, with 11 bases between them. CDR3 length equals 12 residues. The germline CDR1 and CDR2 sequences are WSHSY and SAAADI. The CDR3 DNA reads as TGCGCCAGAGGACAGTCCGATCAGCCCCAGCATTTT. As protein: CARGQSDQPQHF.

The J gene is TRBJ2-7, the V gene TRBV29-1; 7 bases agree with TRBD1. The trim removed 7 bases at V and 1 base at J, leaving 7 bases unmatched. Germline V gene sequence: CDR1 SQVTM, CDR2 ANQGSEA. The length of the CDR3 is 13 residues. CDR3 sequence (DNA): TGCAGCGGAATCCGACAGGGTTCCTACGAGCAGTACTTC. This encodes CSGIRQGSYEQYF.

This chain uses TRBV6-5 with TRBJ1-5; D possibly corresponds to TRBD1 (6 bases). The ends were cut back, 6 bases at V and 7 bases at J, with 10 bases in the middle. This CDR3 has 12 amino acids. CDR1 MNHEY and CDR2 SVGAGI come from the germline V gene. The CDR3 DNA is TGTGCCAGCAGCAGGGGTTCCCAGCCCCAGCATTTT. Its protein product is CASSRGSQPQHF.

The J gene is TRBJ1-3, the V gene TRBV6-5; D gene unclear. CDR3 length equals 15 residues. Germline V gene data show CDR1 as MNHEY and CDR2 as SVGAGI. Trimming took 3 bases from V and 5 from J, leaving 14 bases between them. The CDR3 reads CASSYSGGLRNTIYF. CDR3 DNA: TGTGCCAGCAGTTATTCTGGAGGGCTTAGAAACACCATATATTTT.

The CDR3 bases are TGCGCCAGCAGTCAATCGAAGGCCCCCAGGGGCAATCAGCCCCAGCATTTT. Amino acid sequence: CASSQSKAPRGNQPQHF. The chain uses TRBV23-1 and TRBJ1-5, with TRBD1 as a possible D gene (5 bases). TRBV23-1 is an ORF for which the function is uncertain. CDR3 length: 17 residues. V dropped 0 bases and J dropped 2 bases, with 14 bases sitting between them.

This clone was recorded only once. The chain links TRBV3-1 (or the pseudogene TRBV3-2) to TRBJ1-2; D gene uncertain. There are 14 residues in the CDR3. The V end lost 1 base, the J end lost 4 bases, and 10 bases lay between the germline ends. Germline V gives CDR1 LGHDT, CDR2 YNNKEL (reference sequence). The CDR3 here is CASSQASRVYGYTF. CDR3 coding DNA: TGTGCCAGCAGCCAAGCTTCGAGAGTCTATGGCTACACCTTC.

The chain joins TRBV30 to TRBJ1-2, with 12 bases lining up with TRBD1. The CDR3 runs 15 residues. The V gene end was trimmed by 4 bases and the J gene end by 5 bases; junction bases not matched to a gene: 8. CDR1 GTSNPN and CDR2 SVGIG come from the germline V gene (reference sequence). The CDR3 loop is CAWKGQGARRYGYTF. DNA for the CDR3: TGTGCCTGGAAGGGACAGGGGGCAAGAAGGTATGGCTACACCTTC.

The chain employs TRBV18 and TRBJ1-3, with 9 bases aligning to TRBD1. CDR1 KGHSH and CDR2 LQKENI come from the germline V gene. This CDR3 contains 16 residues. The trim removed 0 bases at V and 3 bases at J, leaving 3 bases unmatched. The DNA of the CDR3 is TGTGCCAGCTCACCACCGATGGGACAGGGTGGAAACACCATATATTTT. Protein sequence: CASSPPMGQGGNTIYF.